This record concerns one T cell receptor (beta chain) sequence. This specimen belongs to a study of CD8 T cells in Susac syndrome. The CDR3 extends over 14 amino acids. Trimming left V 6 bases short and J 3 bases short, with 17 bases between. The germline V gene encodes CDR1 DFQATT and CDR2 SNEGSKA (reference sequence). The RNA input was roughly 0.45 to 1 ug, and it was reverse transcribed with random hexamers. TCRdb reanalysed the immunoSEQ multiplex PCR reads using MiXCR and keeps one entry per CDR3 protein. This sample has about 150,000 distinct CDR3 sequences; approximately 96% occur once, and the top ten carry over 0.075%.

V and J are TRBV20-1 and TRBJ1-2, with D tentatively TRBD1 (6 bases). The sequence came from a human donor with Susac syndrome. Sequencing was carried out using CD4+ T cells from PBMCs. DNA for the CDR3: TGCAGTGCCCAGACACGGGACACCCACTATGGCTACACCTTC. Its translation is CSAQTRDTHYGYTF.